The subject of this entry is one T cell receptor beta chain. No cognate antigen has been identified for it. No base-level quality is on record; no much larger clone is a single base apart. Library construction relied on the immunoSEQ multiplex PCR assay. For the multiplex PCR, a mixture combining 60 forward primers for TCR Vbeta segments and 13 reverse primers for TCR Jbeta segments was used. The CDR3 region of rearranged TCR beta genes was amplified from genomic DNA by a multiplex PCR assay. Amplified TCR beta libraries were sequenced as 87-base-pair reads on the Illumina HiSeq System. Turning to the authors' computational methods: Across the 500 to 750 repertoires, a later analysis counted 80 million or so unique TCR beta chains, roughly 11 million of which were shared by at least two donors. Raw reads were error-corrected and collapsed into unique sequences with a nearest-neighbor algorithm that merged closely related sequences to remove PCR and sequencing errors. Alignment of CDR3 sequences to IMGT reference sequences was used to assign V, D and J gene segments. Each retained sequence needed at least a six-nucleotide match to both a V gene segment and a J gene segment. Rearrangements were classified as productive when the CDR3 lacked stop codons and remained in frame with V and J, and all other rearrangements were classified as non-productive. CDR3 was defined by IMGT convention, running from the second conserved V-encoded cysteine to the conserved J-encoded phenylalanine. The earlier analysis of fewer than 750 of the donors excluded sequences that lacked an unambiguous match to a single V gene segment. An earlier analysis of 500 to 600 of the donors classified V segments as functional when productive rearrangements were above 56.7% and as segregating when the standard deviation between donors was above 5%. A statistical classification framework was built for diagnosing cytomegalovirus status from the catalog of TCR beta chain sequences. V and J gene assignment, in a later analysis, came from comparing TCR nucleotide sequences with IMGT/GENE-DB human TR gene sequences. A later analysis assigned CDR3 sequences and most-parsimonious VDJ recombination scenarios with the TCRdist pipeline. In a later analysis, each TCR beta chain was defined by its CDR3 amino acid sequence together with its V-gene family, and reads lacking a unique V-gene family were excluded. In a later analysis, 500 to 700 highly shared, low-generation-probability nucleotide sequences were removed to address suspected cross-contamination and a sequencing artifact. In a later analysis, a clonal expansion index was calculated for each public chain from normalized within-repertoire ranks of inferred template counts. Generation probabilities in a later analysis came from a VDJ recombination model fitted to out-of-frame rearrangements, and those results were checked against IGoR. Hypergeometric tests were used in a later analysis to score TCR-TCR, TCR-HLA and TCR-CMV co-occurrence, with a repertoire-size bias correction applied to the TCR pairs. False discovery rates were estimated in a later analysis by permuting HLA or CMV assignments 20 times. In a later analysis, co-occurring TCRs were grouped with DBSCAN, and TCRdist sequence similarity was added when clustering was performed within HLA-allele-positive subsets. Co-occurrence clustering excluded repertoires with fewer than 30,000 or more than 120,000 public chains, plus five with anomalous nucleotide sharing. Not all clones reach the TCRdb copy of this immuneACCESS table, which keeps in-frame sequences only. Checked studies attribute under half of the gap to unresolved V genes and leave the rest unexplained. D and trimming come from the DNA, and the V and J calls and clone size come from that table. Across this sample there are approximately 200,000 clones, with approximately 81% seen only once. The ten largest clones represent about 1.2% of the sample.

The data originate from a study of cytomegalovirus exposure and HLA in healthy donors (TCRdb year 2017). With respect to the entire study: In an earlier analysis of under 750 of the donors, approximately 260 Gb of sequence data and 90 million to 130 million unique TCR beta sequences from roughly 180 million T cells were reported. About 280 gigabases of sequencing data and around 85 million unique TCR sequences made up an early release that covered under 750 HLA-typed donors. Of the roughly 400 genotyped donors, 81% fell in the genetic ancestry cluster associated with self-reported Caucasian donors. The study aimed to test whether signatures of past pathogen exposure could be identified by cataloging public T cell receptors. Using immunosequencing, the study profiled T cell repertoires from fewer than 850 subjects and related those repertoires to cytomegalovirus serostatus. In addition to the first cohort of roughly 700 subjects, a separate validation cohort of approximately 120 different subjects was used. To predict cytomegalovirus infection status, the study combined high-throughput TCR immunosequencing, statistical association of individual TCRs with disease status, and machine learning. A later analysis re-examined previously published TCR beta repertoires from roughly 720 donors and added high-resolution HLA genotyping to investigate patterns of TCR occurrence. The later analysis used no new phenotypic data to find candidate immune exposures, relying instead on TCR beta sequences and their occurrence across donors. To decide whether each TCR beta V gene segment behaved as functional or pseudogenic, an earlier analysis of over 500 of the donors relied on high-throughput TCR beta sequencing. Donor age, sex, ethnicity and CMV serostatus were compiled alongside the repertoire data. A later genetic analysis used genome-wide SNP genotypes for about three fifths of the 666 donors, treating that subset as a discovery cohort. All discovery cohort repertoires had been generated using a single sequencing platform. Class I and class II HLA loci were covered by the typing at four-digit resolution. The number of typed donors differed by locus: roughly 629-630 for A, B, C, DRB1 and DQB1; 522 for DQA1; around 610 for DPA1; and roughly 490 for DPB1. Four or five DR-DQ haplotypes were handled as single units for association and clustering, since linkage in the cohort was strong. On average, over 200,000 unique TCR beta nucleotide sequences were sequenced per donor among more than 350 genotyped donors of the cohort, with roughly 18% of those sequences being non-productive.

In total, more than 500 healthy bone marrow donors made up the cohort. All cohort members were sampled while nominally healthy, although unrecorded immune exposures were likely present. Of the approximately 700 cohort members, roughly 300 had positive CMV serostatus and about 330 had negative CMV serostatus, and CMV serostatus was not recorded for the donor. Every donor gave a peripheral blood sample, and the peripheral blood mononuclear cells from that sample were used for TCR beta sequencing. Genomic DNA was extracted from the blood cell samples with the Qiagen DNeasy Blood Extraction Kit. Overall results and qualifications from the work: The study gave a list of roughly 150 TCR beta chains associated with cytomegalovirus. In a later analysis, 16,951 TCR beta sequences were associated with specific HLA alleles at a false discovery rate of 0.05. Compared with the approximately 710-donor mean, donors in an Asian-associated ancestry cluster had fewer N-insertions in productive TCRs, according to a later genetic analysis. According to a later analysis, TCR association rates differed among HLA loci, with DRB1 alleles showing the most associated TCRs and HLA-C alleles showing the fewest. In a later genetic analysis, a missense DCLRE1C variant was associated with V-gene and J-gene trimming of TCR beta chains, and the association was replicated in an independent cohort. In vitro tests confirmed that three of the cytomegalovirus-associated TCR beta chains recognize cytomegalovirus antigens. Immune exposure information for the cohort was limited to CMV serostatus. The presence/absence analyses assumed that sequencing depth was roughly uniform across donors, and that assumption may not be true. Cytomegalovirus status was reported to be diagnosed by the classifier with high specificity and sensitivity in both the original and validation cohorts. Compared with equally common non-associated chains, HLA-associated TCR beta chains in a later analysis were more clonally expanded and had lower generation probabilities. Because counts were too low, 15 or so rarely observed V segments, including chromosome 9 orphons, were excluded from the earlier analysis of a few hundred of the donors. Correlated functional status among segregating V segments might be attributable to linkage disequilibrium, but an unknown experimental factor could not be ruled out. In a later analysis, most CMV-associated TCR beta chains were found to appear HLA-restricted, with HLA associations seemingly driven largely by CMV exposure. Several of the top co-occurrence clusters appeared to be linked to parvovirus B19, influenza, CMV and Epstein-Barr virus, according to a later analysis. The authors suggested that the approach could potentially be generalized to other disease states and immunological phenotypes. This cohort had only TCR beta chains sequenced, and the lack of alpha or paired-chain data limited which features could be detected. The sequencing pipeline was judged likely to have produced a cluster of highly shared sequence variants as a technical artifact. When HLA alleles, especially DR and DQ, strongly co-occurred, attributing TCR associations to individual alleles was difficult. Because HLA typing was unavailable for some donors at each locus, only the typed subset was used in association tests. An earlier analysis of approximately 540 of the donors showed that most TCR beta V segments appeared in productive rearrangements either about 87% or about 30% of the time, which broadly matched IMGT annotations. While some public TCRs were present in many individuals, most TCR sequences turned up only very rarely across donors. A further reported finding was that TCR beta sequences accurately predicted the HLA-A and HLA-B alleles for most subjects in the first cohort.

Sequences were obtained from PBMCs. The source is a human donor in good health.

The DNA sequence reads TGCGCCAGCAGCTTCATAGCGGGAGTGATCACAGATACGCAGTATTTT. It translates as CASSFIAGVITDTQYF. The rearrangement combines TRBV5-1 with TRBJ2-3; the central 9 bases match TRBD2. Taken from cysteine to phenylalanine, the CDR3 has 16 residues. The only DNA kept is the CDR3, 48 bases in frame from the first base. From a lookup of the germline V gene, CDR1 and CDR2 are SGHRS and YFSETQ. At the junction V is shortened by 2 bases and J by 2 bases; bases outside the gene matches: 6.